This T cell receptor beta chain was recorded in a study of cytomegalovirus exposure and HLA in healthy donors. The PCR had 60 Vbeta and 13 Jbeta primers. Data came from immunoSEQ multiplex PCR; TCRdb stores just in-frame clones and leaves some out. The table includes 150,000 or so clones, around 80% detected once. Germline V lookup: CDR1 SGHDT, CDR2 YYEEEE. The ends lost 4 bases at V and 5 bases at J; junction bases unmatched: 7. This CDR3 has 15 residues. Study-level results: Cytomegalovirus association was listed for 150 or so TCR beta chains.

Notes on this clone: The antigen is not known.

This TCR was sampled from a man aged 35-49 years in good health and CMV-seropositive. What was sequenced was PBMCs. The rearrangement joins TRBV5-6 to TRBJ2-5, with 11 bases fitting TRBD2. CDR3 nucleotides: TGTGCCAGCAGCCTTCGACTAGCGGGATTGGAGACCCAGTACTTC. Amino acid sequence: CASSLRLAGLETQYF.